These 8 T cell receptor beta chains share one sample of origin, sequenced in a study of blood T cells in healthy people across ages. A second PCR, run for roughly 6 to 11 cycles, used a sample-barcoded 5' primer plus a J-beta primer mix. MiXCR, applied by TCRdb to the 5' RACE reads, yields one record per CDR3 protein. The data show roughly 800,000 distinct CDR3 sequences, 20% to 25% seen once. These data were likewise used in another study, on T cells of mothers and their children.

Sequencing was done on a sample of blood. The receptors originated from a boy younger than 18 in good health.

The chain links TRBV20-1 to TRBJ2-5; 11 nucleotides match TRBD2. V gave up 6 bases and J gave up 5 bases; unmatched junction bases: 5. Germline values: CDR1 DFQATT, CDR2 SNEGSKA (reference sequence). The CDR3 is 13 residues long. In DNA form, the CDR3 reads TGCAGTGCCCCACTAGCGGGGGAGGAGACCCAGTACTTC. It codes for CSAPLAGEETQYF.

The table lists this clonotype with a few counts. The chain links TRBV7-9 to TRBJ2-5; D might be TRBD2 (6 bases). The closer fit of TRBJ2-1 to the DNA end suggests the J call may be wrong. The CDR3 extends over 15 amino acids. From germline, CDR1 is SEHNR and CDR2 FQNEAQ (reference sequence). This CDR3 reads CASSPDSGDYNEQFF. CDR3 sequence (DNA): TGTGCCAGCAGCCCCGATAGCGGAGACTACAATGAGCAGTTCTTC.

In its sample, this clonotype was seen a few times. The chain has TRBV7-8 and TRBJ2-1; 9 nucleotides line up with TRBD1. Germline-derived CDR1 and CDR2 are SGHVS and FQNEAQ. Losses at the gene ends were 5 bases for V and 2 bases for J; bases not matched to a gene: 10. The CDR3 contains 17 residues. CDR3 in amino acids: CASSRLTGGPTYNEQFF. The DNA for the CDR3 is TGTGCCAGCAGCCGTCTAACAGGGGGCCCCACCTACAATGAGCAGTTCTTC.

This clonotype was seen a handful of times. The V and J genes are TRBV10-2 and TRBJ2-7; maybe TRBD1 (5 bases). This CDR3 is built from 13 residues. The germline V and J ends were trimmed by 6 bases and 1 base, with 10 bases remaining between them. Looked up from germline, CDR1 is WSHSY and CDR2 is SAAADI. The CDR3 nucleotides read TGCGCCAGCAGGGACACCGCTTCCTACGAGCAGTACTTC. This translates into CASRDTASYEQYF.

About this clonotype: Germline is not matched at one junction end, which may reflect a read error. This chain uses TRBV7-2 with TRBJ2-7, with TRBD2 matching 7 bases. Germline values: CDR1 SGHTA, CDR2 FQGNSA. The CDR3 is made up of 15 amino acids. The CDR3 nucleotides are TGTGCCAGCAGCCAGGGCGGGGCGGGGGACGCTAAATTGGACTTC. Its translation: CASSQGGAGDAKLDF.

The V and J genes are TRBV6-1 and TRBJ1-2; D is ambiguous. Germline assignment: CDR1 MNHNS and CDR2 SASEGT. This CDR3 comprises 14 residues. Trimming removed 1 base from V and 6 bases from J, with 12 bases in between. This CDR3 reads CASSEDPGGHGYTF. As DNA, the CDR3 is TGTGCCAGCAGTGAAGATCCGGGCGGACATGGCTACACCTTC.

The rearrangement uses TRBV25-1 and TRBJ2-3; the D gene is possibly TRBD1 (6 bases). This CDR3 spans 14 amino acids. CDR1 is MGHDK and CDR2 is SYGVNS in the germline V gene. V shed 4 bases and J shed 2 bases, with 10 bases lying between them. CDR3 in amino acids: CASSVTGTTDTQYF. The CDR3 DNA reads TGTGCCAGCAGTGTGACAGGAACCACAGATACGCAGTATTTT.

The chain is built from TRBV7-6 and TRBJ1-1; maybe TRBD1 (6 bases). Germline lookup yields CDR1 SGHVS and CDR2 FNYEAQ. There are 16 residues in the CDR3. Trimming removed 4 bases from V and 3 bases from J, with 18 bases in between. The CDR3 coding sequence is TGTGCCAGCAGCTCGGGCTCAGGGGCAGAAGACACTGAAGCTTTCTTT. Protein: CASSSGSGAEDTEAFF.